The TCR beta chain under discussion was sequenced for a study of T cell responses to AZD1222 COVID-19 vaccine. Measured with immunoSEQ multiplex PCR; TCRdb has only the in-frame clones, and not every one. The sample has about 180,000 clones, 85% to 95% seen once. On this clone itself: No antigen is known for it.

Study observations and caveats: Baseline serology detected seropositivity in only a handful of AZD1222 recipients. In a largely white British group with more females than males, clonal diversity was possibly underestimated.

The CDR3 spans 15 residues. Trimming removed 2 bases from V and 4 bases from J; junction bases left unmatched: 5. Germline V gene sequence: CDR1 LGHDT, CDR2 YNNKEL (reference sequence). This TCR was sampled from an adult who received the MenACWY meningococcal vaccine as a control. This rearrangement joins TRBV3-1 (or the pseudogene TRBV3-2) to TRBJ1-3; TRBD1 matches at 7 bases. The specimen comprised peripheral blood, sampled 28 days after the second dose of the MenACWY control vaccine. CDR3 DNA sequence: TGTGCCAGCAGCCAAACAGGGGCAGCCGGAAACACCATATATTTT. Amino acid sequence: CASSQTGAAGNTIYF.